The clone carrying this TCR beta chain was seen a single time. The sample comes from a study of OX40 agonist ivuxolimab in advanced cancers. Germline V lookup: CDR1 SGHNT, CDR2 YENEEA. Deletions cut 0 bases from V and 4 bases from J, with 8 bases between. The CDR3 totals 14 residues. Libraries were prepared by immunoSEQ multiplex PCR; TCRdb keeps only in-frame clonotypes and omits some of them. The sample records roughly 66,000 clones, 75% to 85% being singletons. The material sequenced was CD4+ or CD8+ T cells sorted from blood, taken in a trial of the OX40 agonist ivuxolimab. This receptor was obtained from an adult with an advanced solid tumor such as melanoma, head and neck, liver or kidney cancer. The chain links TRBV11-3 to TRBJ2-3; D uncertain. CDR3 residues: CASSLEPTADTQYF. CDR3 sequence (DNA): TGTGCCAGCAGCTTAGAACCCACTGCAGATACGCAGTATTTT.